This T cell receptor beta chain is from a study of blood T cell repertoires in COVID-19. The length of the CDR3 is 17 residues. Trimming cost V 4 bases and J 3 bases, with 21 bases left between them. Germline V gene data show CDR1 as SEHNR and CDR2 as FQNEAQ (reference sequence). As handled by the study authors: Amplified reference gene primers provided the basis for estimating nucleated cell counts. Data came from immunoSEQ multiplex PCR; TCRdb stores just in-frame clones and leaves some out. The DNA gave D and trimming, while V, J and clone size come from that table. The sample shows approximately 440,000 clones, 80% to 95% of them seen only once. In terms of age and location, participants ranged from roughly 18 to 100 years and lived in under 30 US areas. This clone was counted only a few times.

The rearrangement uses TRBV7-9 and TRBJ1-1; D is undetermined. The sequence was collected from a man younger than 30 who had recovered from COVID-19. Source material: PBMCs or T cells enriched from blood (not recorded which). CDR3 residues: CASSSALLRVRDTEAFF. The DNA of the CDR3 is TGTGCCAGCAGCTCAGCTCTTTTGAGGGTACGGGACACTGAAGCTTTCTTT.